One and the same sample provided the 26 T cell receptor beta chains below, sequenced in a study of shared clonotypes between healthy human individuals. Only CD45RO-negative cells positively selected for CCR7 counted as naive CD8 cells, so terminally differentiated effector memory CD45RA+ cells were excluded. TCRdb's copy holds only in-frame clones and misses some; the assay was immunoSEQ multiplex PCR. The repertoire includes hundreds of thousands of clones, 92% of them detected once, and approximately 24% sits in the top ten. The sample taken for sequencing was naive CD8+ T cells sorted from blood. These receptors originate from a man younger than 45 in good health.

J is TRBJ2-3 and V is TRBV7-9, with D perhaps TRBD2 (6 bases). This CDR3 region has 16 residues. Germline-derived CDR1 and CDR2 are SEHNR and FQNEAQ (reference sequence). The V end lost 5 bases, the J end lost 6 bases, and 21 bases lay between the germline ends. CDR3 protein: CASSEYPGGREDTQYF. The CDR3, as DNA: TGTGCCAGCAGCGAATATCCCGGGGGAAGGGAGGATACGCAGTATTTT.

The J gene is TRBJ2-1, the V gene TRBV6-6; TRBD2 might be the D (7 bases). Germline-derived CDR1 and CDR2 are MNHNY and SVGAGI (reference sequence). The CDR3 loop spans 16 amino acids. V was cut by 5 bases and J by 5 bases, with 19 bases left in between. The CDR3 loop reads CASSRGGTPAHNEQFF. CDR3 bases: TGTGCCAGCAGTAGGGGGGGGACTCCGGCGCACAATGAGCAGTTCTTC.

The chain links TRBV4-1 to TRBJ2-6; no reliable D call. The CDR3 loop spans 14 amino acids. CDR1 and CDR2 (germline): MGHRA, YSYEKL. Deletions cut 2 bases from V and 0 bases from J, with 2 bases between. CDR3 sequence (DNA): TGCGCCAGCAGCCAAAACTCTGGGGCCAACGTCCTGACTTTC. Amino acids: CASSQNSGANVLTF.

Worth noting for this clone: The same CDR3 is also encoded by other DNA sequences in this sample. The chain recombines TRBV7-6 with TRBJ2-7, with a weak D call TRBD2 (6 bases). Germline V CDR1 and CDR2: SGHVS, FNYEAQ. V was clipped by 3 bases and J by 4 bases, with 13 bases between them. CDR3 size: 14 residues. The DNA of the CDR3 is TGTGCCAGCAGCTTGGGGGAGGATTCGTACGAGCAGTACTTC. As protein: CASSLGEDSYEQYF.

The chain carries TRBV28 and TRBJ2-7; unclear D gene. Germline CDR1 is MDHEN and CDR2 is SYDVKM. The CDR3 totals 14 residues. V shed 7 bases and J shed 3 bases, with 16 bases lying between them. The CDR3 bases are TGTGCCAGCAACCCTGGATCCAGTAGCTACGAGCAGTACTTC. It translates to CASNPGSSSYEQYF.

J is TRBJ2-7 and V is TRBV7-9; D is uncertain. CDR1 is SEHNR and CDR2 is FQNEAQ in the germline V gene (reference sequence). V was pared by 11 bases and J by 3 bases, with 17 bases between. The CDR3 length is 13 residues. The CDR3 is CAGSLPSSYEQYF. The CDR3 nucleotides are TGTGCCGGGTCGTTACCAAGCAGCTACGAGCAGTACTTC.

This rearrangement joins TRBV14 to TRBJ2-5, with 8 bases that match TRBD2. J was trimmed by 0 bases and V by 1 base; bases with no gene match: 1. CDR1 and CDR2 (germline): SGHDN, FVKESK. The CDR3 runs to 15 residues. Written as DNA, the CDR3 is TGTGCCAGCAGCCAAGGACTAGCGTACCAAGAGACCCAGTACTTC. This encodes CASSQGLAYQETQYF.

V is TRBV28 and J is TRBJ2-1, with a tentative D call TRBD2 (6 bases). Germline lookup yields CDR1 MDHEN and CDR2 SYDVKM. The CDR3 spans 16 residues. Trimming removed 5 bases from V and 1 base from J, with 15 bases in between. The CDR3 spells CASSPFEGGSYNEQFF. The CDR3 coding sequence is TGTGCCAGCAGTCCCTTCGAGGGAGGTTCCTACAATGAGCAGTTCTTC.

The J gene is TRBJ2-5, the V gene TRBV18; 9 bases match TRBD2. The CDR3 has 14 amino acids. V lost 6 bases and J lost 4; bases outside the gene matches: 6. Germline V CDR1 and CDR2: KGHSH, LQKENI. CDR3 coding DNA: TGTGCCAGCTCCCCCACTAGCGGGCGAGAGACCCAGTACTTC. It specifies CASSPTSGRETQYF.

The rearrangement uses TRBV7-9 and TRBJ2-5; D not resolved. CDR1 and CDR2 (germline): SEHNR, FQNEAQ (reference sequence). The CDR3 is 15 amino acids. V shed 5 bases and J shed 2 bases, with 15 bases lying between them. The CDR3 loop reads CASSPPSGPQETQYF. The CDR3 nucleotides read TGTGCCAGCAGCCCTCCCTCAGGCCCACAAGAGACCCAGTACTTC.

The rearrangement uses TRBV19 and TRBJ1-5; D uncertain. Germline V gene sequence: CDR1 LNHDA, CDR2 SQIVND (reference sequence). There are 13 residues in the CDR3. The V and J ends lost 7 bases and 3 bases respectively, with 10 bases between them. The CDR3 loop is CASNWGSNQPQHF. In DNA form, the CDR3 reads TGTGCCAGTAATTGGGGATCCAATCAGCCCCAGCATTTT.

The J gene is TRBJ2-7, the V gene TRBV7-6; TRBD1 might be the D (6 bases). Trimming removed 4 bases from V and 3 bases from J, with 13 bases in between. CDR1 is SGHVS, CDR2 FNYEAQ, per germline. This CDR3 is built from 14 residues. This CDR3 is CASSSELDSYEQYF. The CDR3 region has the DNA TGTGCCAGCAGCTCGGAATTGGACAGCTACGAGCAGTACTTC.

This CDR3 is CASEEEQGWSSGTYEQYF. In DNA form, the CDR3 reads TGTGCTAGTGAAGAAGAACAGGGATGGAGCTCGGGGACCTACGAGCAGTACTTC. The V and J genes are TRBV12-5 and TRBJ2-7; D might be TRBD1 (6 bases). In germline, CDR1 is LGHNT, CDR2 FRNRAP. Trimming left V 7 bases short and J 2 bases short, with 27 bases between. This CDR3 is 18 amino acids long.

The chain employs TRBV11-2 and TRBJ2-5, with no clear D. CDR3 length equals 14 residues. Between the trimmed V and J ends, which lost 4 bases and 5 bases, there was a span of 14 bases. Germline V CDR1 and CDR2: SGHAT, FQNNGV. The CDR3 is CASSYDTIRETQYF. In DNA form, the CDR3 reads TGTGCCAGCAGCTACGATACCATAAGGGAGACCCAGTACTTC.

This clone was seen a single time. The chain combines TRBV7-8 with TRBJ2-3; 9 nucleotides match TRBD1. V lost 3 bases and J lost 3; bases outside the gene matches: 7. The CDR3 has 16 amino acids. Germline V lookup: CDR1 SGHVS, CDR2 FQNEAQ. CDR3 sequence (DNA): TGTGCCAGCAGCTTTCCCACAGGGGGCGCAACAGATACGCAGTATTTT. Amino acid sequence: CASSFPTGGATDTQYF.

The chain has TRBV18 and TRBJ2-7; TRBD2 aligns across 13 bases. The CDR3 consists of 14 residues. CDR1 and CDR2 (germline): KGHSH, LQKENI. The V and J ends lost 8 bases and 2 bases, in that order; junction bases with no gene match: 3. The CDR3 here is CASRTSGRAYEQYF. Written as DNA, the CDR3 is TGTGCCAGCCGAACTAGCGGGAGGGCCTACGAGCAGTACTTC.

The CDR3 sequence is CSVEREGQGETQYF. CDR3 in DNA: TGCAGCGTTGAGCGGGAGGGGCAGGGGGAGACCCAGTACTTC. The chain uses TRBV29-1 and TRBJ2-5; 9 nucleotides align to TRBD2. The germline V gene has CDR1 SQVTM and CDR2 ANQGSEA. Unmatched junction bases numbered 7, after V lost 3 bases and J lost 5 bases. The CDR3 spans 14 residues.

This clone was counted once. The CDR3 bases are TGTGCCAGCAGTGCAGATAGCGGGAGCACCTACAATGAGCAGTTCTTC. This translates into CASSADSGSTYNEQFF. The V call is TRBV27, the J call TRBJ2-1; 9 nucleotides match TRBD2. The CDR3 consists of 16 residues. Trimming at V came to 5 bases and at J to 2 bases, leaving 7 bases not matched to a gene. Germline V gene sequence: CDR1 MNHEY, CDR2 SMNVEV (reference sequence).

The V call is TRBV27, the J call TRBJ2-5; 8 bases match TRBD2. V dropped 5 bases and J dropped 1; count of bases not matched to a gene: 15. CDR3 size: 18 residues. The germline V gene encodes CDR1 MNHEY and CDR2 SMNVEV (reference sequence). In DNA form, the CDR3 reads TGTGCCAGCAGTATCTCGGGACTAGTGGGGAGGGGCCAAGAGACCCAGTACTTC. Amino acids: CASSISGLVGRGQETQYF.

Turning to this clone: The sample carries other DNA sequences with the same CDR3. The CDR3 bases are TGTGCCAGCAGCCCTCCGGGACGAAGCTACGAGCAGTACTTC. Protein product: CASSPPGRSYEQYF. The rearrangement uses TRBV11-2 and TRBJ2-7, with D possibly called TRBD1 or TRBD2 (5 bases each). Trimming pared 5 bases from V and 3 bases from J, leaving 14 bases between. The CDR3 loop spans 14 amino acids. The germline gives CDR1 SGHAT, CDR2 FQNNGV.

V usage is TRBV7-2 and J usage is TRBJ1-1, with no clear D. Per the germline V gene, CDR1 is SGHTA and CDR2 is FQGNSA. V was cut by 5 bases and J by 1 base, with 8 bases left in between. This CDR3 comprises 13 residues. This CDR3 reads CASSPFKNTEAFF. In DNA, the CDR3 is TGTGCCAGCAGCCCGTTCAAGAACACTGAAGCTTTCTTT.

The CDR3 loop is CSVEDGYGYTF. For the CDR3, the DNA is TGCAGCGTCGAGGACGGCTATGGCTACACCTTC. The V and J genes are TRBV29-1 and TRBJ1-2, with D uncertain. This CDR3 comprises 11 residues. V shed 6 bases and J shed 4 bases, with 9 bases lying between them. Per the germline V gene, CDR1 is SQVTM and CDR2 is ANQGSEA.

The chain carries TRBV5-1 and TRBJ2-1; D is perhaps TRBD2 (6 bases). The CDR3 runs 12 residues. Germline V gene lookup returns CDR1 SGHRS and CDR2 YFSETQ. The V gene lost 4 bases and the J gene lost 9 bases, with 11 bases spanning the gap. The CDR3 loop reads CASSPTRVEQFF. CDR3 sequence (DNA): TGCGCCAGCAGCCCGACTAGGGTTGAGCAGTTCTTC.

The gene calls are TRBV5-4 and TRBJ1-2; TRBD1 is a possible D gene (5 bases). Germline-derived CDR1 and CDR2 are SGHNT and YYREEE (reference sequence). Trimming stripped 4 bases from V and 0 bases from J, with 13 bases between. The length of the CDR3 is 15 residues. The CDR3 sequence: CASSLTVPTNYGYTF. The CDR3 DNA is TGTGCCAGCAGCCTGACAGTACCTACTAACTATGGCTACACCTTC.

This clone has only a few counts. This sequence joins TRBV11-2 and TRBJ2-5; a possible D gene is TRBD2 (6 bases). V gave up 1 base and J gave up 4 bases, with 13 bases separating them. CDR1 SGHAT and CDR2 FQNNGV come from the germline V gene. This CDR3 is 15 amino acids long. The CDR3 here is CASSLVGTSAETQYF. The CDR3 bases are TGTGCCAGCAGCTTAGTAGGGACTTCTGCAGAGACCCAGTACTTC.

The genes are TRBV19 and TRBJ1-2; D call uncertain. Germline V gives CDR1 LNHDA, CDR2 SQIVND (reference sequence). This CDR3 region has 11 residues. Between the trimmed V and J ends, which lost 3 bases and 7 bases, there was a span of 6 bases. This CDR3 reads CASSIGFGYTF. The CDR3 DNA sequence: TGTGCCAGTAGTATTGGTTTTGGCTACACCTTC.